This entry is about one TCR beta chain. The data belong to a study of blood T cell repertoires in COVID-19. Overall study context: The samples span acute and convalescent COVID-19 from the United States, Italy and Spain. The cDNA or gDNA used as material had been derived from T cells, B-cell-depleted T cells, or PBMCs.

Per the study methods: Amplifying reference gene primers gave estimates of nucleated cell counts. The table came from immunoSEQ multiplex PCR; TCRdb's copy has only in-frame clones and leaves some out. From that table come the V and J calls and clone size; the DNA was used to work out D and trimming. The sample yields about 140,000 clones, 75% to 80% seen once. Germline V gene data show CDR1 as SGDLS and CDR2 as YYNGEE. Trimming cost V 4 bases and J 4 bases, with 20 bases left between them. This CDR3 region has 16 residues. This TCR was sampled from a woman aged 45-59 years with active or convalescent COVID-19. Sequences were obtained from peripheral blood. V is TRBV9 and J is TRBJ2-5; maybe TRBD2 (6 bases). As DNA, the CDR3 is TGTGCCAGCAGCCTCGAGGTAGGAGTAGCGGCAGAGACCCAGTACTTC. This codes for CASSLEVGVAAETQYF.